This TCR beta chain comes out of a study of blood T cell repertoires in COVID-19. The CDR3 consists of 16 residues. The ends lost 1 base at V and 6 bases at J; junction bases unmatched: 5. Germline values: CDR1 SGHRS, CDR2 YFSETQ. Some clones are missing from TCRdb's copy, which holds only in-frame ones; the method was immunoSEQ multiplex PCR. The sample comprises 75,000 to 100,000 clones, approximately 87% of which are singletons, and 15% to 19% rests with the top ten. Material: peripheral blood. This receptor was obtained from a human donor in a cohort sampled during active COVID-19. The rearrangement links TRBV5-1 to TRBJ1-6; 9 bases align to TRBD1. The CDR3 nucleotides read TGCGCCAGCAGCTTGACAGGGGGCCCACTTAATTCACCCCTCCACTTT. It specifies CASSLTGGPLNSPLHF. The variable domain in full, completed from reference TRBV5-1 and TRBJ1-6, reads KAGVTQTPRYLIKTRGQQVTLSCSPISGHRSVSWYQQTPGQGLQFLFEYFSETQRNKGNFPGRFSGRQFSNSRSEMNVSTLELGDSALYLCASSLTGGPLNSPLHFGNGTRLTVT.